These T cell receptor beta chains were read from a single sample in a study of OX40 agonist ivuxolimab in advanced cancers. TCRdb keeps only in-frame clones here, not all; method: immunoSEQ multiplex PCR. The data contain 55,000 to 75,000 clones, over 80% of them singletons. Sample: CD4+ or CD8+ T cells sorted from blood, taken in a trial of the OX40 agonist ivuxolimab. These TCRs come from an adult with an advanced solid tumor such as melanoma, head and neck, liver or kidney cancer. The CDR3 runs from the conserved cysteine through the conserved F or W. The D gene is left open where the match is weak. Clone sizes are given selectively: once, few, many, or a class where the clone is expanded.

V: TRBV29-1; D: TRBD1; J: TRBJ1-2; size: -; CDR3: CSVALWDRDGYTF; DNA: TGCAGCGTGGCGTTGTGGGACAGGGATGGCTACACCTTC
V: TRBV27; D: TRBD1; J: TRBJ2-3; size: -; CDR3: CASSHPGQVSDTQYF; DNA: TGTGCCAGCAGTCATCCGGGACAGGTTTCAGATACGCAGTATTTT
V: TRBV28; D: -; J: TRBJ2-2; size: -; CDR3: CASRAGANGELFF; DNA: TGTGCCAGCAGGGCAGGTGCGAACGGGGAGCTGTTTTTT
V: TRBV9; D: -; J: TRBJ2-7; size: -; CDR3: CASSVSSGGIYEQYF; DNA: TGTGCCAGCAGCGTAAGTTCCGGAGGGATTTACGAGCAGTACTTC
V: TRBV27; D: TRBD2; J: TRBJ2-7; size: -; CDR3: CASRTGLAPSYEQYF; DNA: TGTGCCAGCAGAACAGGACTAGCTCCTTCCTACGAGCAGTACTTC
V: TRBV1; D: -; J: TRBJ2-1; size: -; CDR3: CTSSPRLAGGEQFF; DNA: TGCACCAGCAGCCCACGCCTAGCGGGAGGAGAGCAGTTCTTC
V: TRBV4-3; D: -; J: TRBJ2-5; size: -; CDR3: CASSLGTGQETQYF; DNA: TGCGCCAGCAGCCTTGGGACCGGGCAAGAGACCCAGTACTTC
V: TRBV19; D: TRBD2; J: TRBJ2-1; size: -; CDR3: CASSIGLAAYNEQFF; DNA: TGTGCCAGTAGTATAGGACTAGCGGCGTACAATGAGCAGTTCTTC
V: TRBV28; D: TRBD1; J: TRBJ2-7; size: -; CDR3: CASHMGGTGGPEQYF; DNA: TGTGCCAGCCATATGGGGGGGACAGGGGGTCCCGAGCAGTACTTC
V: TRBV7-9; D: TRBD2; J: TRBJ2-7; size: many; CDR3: CASSLGLADEQYF; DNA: TGTGCCAGCAGCCTGGGACTAGCGGACGAGCAGTACTTC
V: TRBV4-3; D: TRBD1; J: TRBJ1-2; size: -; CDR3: CASSQGTGGHYGYTF; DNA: TGCGCCAGCAGCCAAGGTACAGGGGGCCACTATGGCTACACCTTC
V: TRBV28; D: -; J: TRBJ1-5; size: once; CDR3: CASSFQGRSNQPQHF; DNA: TGTGCCAGCAGTTTCCAGGGGAGAAGCAATCAGCCCCAGCATTTT
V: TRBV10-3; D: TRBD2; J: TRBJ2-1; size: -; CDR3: CAISASGSPLYNEQFF; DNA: TGTGCCATCAGTGCTAGCGGGAGTCCCCTTTACAATGAGCAGTTCTTC
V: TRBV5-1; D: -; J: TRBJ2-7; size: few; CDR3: CASSENRDVPKGRPYEQYF; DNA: TGCGCCAGCAGCGAAAACAGGGATGTGCCAAAGGGGCGCCCTTACGAGCAGTACTTC
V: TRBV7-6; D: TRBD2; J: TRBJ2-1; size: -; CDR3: CASSAYSGRLANEQFF; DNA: TGTGCCAGCAGCGCCTATAGCGGGAGGCTCGCCAATGAGCAGTTCTTC
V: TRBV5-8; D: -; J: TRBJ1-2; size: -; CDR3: CASSRLEDYGYTF; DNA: TGTGCCAGCAGCCGACTTGAGGACTATGGCTACACCTTC